The 30 T cell receptor beta chains reported below all come from one sample, sequenced in a study of blood T cells in healthy people across ages. A sample-barcoded 5' primer and a J-beta primer mix were used in a second PCR of roughly 6 to 11 cycles. TCRdb reprocessed the 5' RACE reads via MiXCR and lists one record per CDR3 protein. The sample has more than 700,000 distinct CDR3 sequences; approximately 53% are singletons. Sequenced: blood. These receptors were obtained from a man at least 80 years old in good health.

As concerns this clonotype: Its ends do not fully match the called genes, so a read error is possible. This chain uses TRBV5-1 with TRBJ2-5; D not resolved. The CDR3 runs 12 residues. Germline loops: CDR1 SGHRS, CDR2 YFSETQ. CDR3 in DNA: TGCACCAGCAGCTTGCCCAGCGATGAGCAGTACTTC. Amino acids: CTSSLPSDEQYF.

This clonotype appeared a few times. The J gene is TRBJ2-7, the V gene TRBV28, with 8 bases fitting TRBD1. This CDR3 has 13 residues. V was pared by 4 bases and J by 7 bases, with 6 bases of the junction left unmatched. Germline V CDR1 and CDR2: MDHEN, SYDVKM. The DNA for the CDR3 is TGTGCCAGCAGTTCCCAGGGGGCCTGGGAGCAGTACTTC. Protein product: CASSSQGAWEQYF.

The CDR3 DNA reads as TGTGCCAGCAGCGTAGCTGACGGAGAGCAGTTCTTC. Its translation: CASSVADGEQFF. The genes are TRBV9 and TRBJ2-1; D uncertain. Looked up from germline, CDR1 is SGDLS and CDR2 is YYNGEE. V gave up 0 bases and J gave up 10 bases, with 8 bases separating them. This CDR3 comprises 12 residues.

This clonotype has just a few counts. The J gene is TRBJ2-1, the V gene TRBV3-1; D not certain. Germline CDR1 and CDR2: LGHDT and YNNKEL (reference sequence). The CDR3 consists of 13 residues. Trimming took off 7 bases at V and 2 bases at J, with 9 bases between the two ends. This chain's CDR3 is CASTPGAYNEQFF. CDR3 in DNA: TGTGCCAGCACCCCCGGAGCCTACAATGAGCAGTTCTTC.

The genes are TRBV5-4 and TRBJ2-5; the D gene could be TRBD1 or TRBD2 (5 bases each). Trimming left V 4 bases short and J 0 bases short, with 19 bases between. CDR1 is SGHNT, CDR2 YYREEE, per germline (reference sequence). The CDR3 totals 17 residues. CDR3: CASSPSSGARNQETQYF. The DNA of the CDR3 is TGTGCCAGCAGCCCATCCTCCGGGGCCCGGAACCAAGAGACCCAGTACTTC. Looking up the rest from reference TRBV5-4 and TRBJ2-5 gives the full variable domain: ETGVTQSPTHLIKTRGQQVTLRCSSQSGHNTVSWYQQALGQGPQFIFQYYREEENGRGNFPPRFSGLQFPNYSSELNVNALELDDSALYLCASSPSSGARNQETQYFGPGTRLLVL.

This clonotype was seen more than once but under ten times. The V and J genes are TRBV7-3 and TRBJ1-2; 7 positions match TRBD1. The CDR3 has 14 residues. The trim removed 5 bases at V and 5 bases at J, leaving 8 bases unmatched. CDR1 is SGHTA and CDR2 is FQGTGA in the germline V gene. Here the CDR3 reads CASSERQGAYGYTF. The DNA for the CDR3 is TGTGCCAGCAGCGAACGACAGGGCGCTTATGGCTACACCTTC.

The CDR3: CASSLSRAGYGYTF. CDR3 in DNA: TGTGCCAGCAGCTTATCCCGGGCAGGGTATGGCTACACCTTC. The chain recombines TRBV11-1 with TRBJ1-2; D is possibly TRBD1 (5 bases). This CDR3 region has 14 residues. The germline V gene encodes CDR1 SGHAT and CDR2 FQDESV (reference sequence). V lost 2 bases to trimming and J lost 5 bases, with 12 bases between them.

J is TRBJ2-1 and V is TRBV5-6, with 11 bases lining up with TRBD2. This CDR3 is built from 16 residues. Per the germline V gene, CDR1 is SGHDT and CDR2 is YYEEEE. V lost 2 bases, J lost 7 bases, and 8 bases stayed unmatched. The DNA for the CDR3 is TGTGCCAGCAGCTTATTAGCGGGAGGGGGAGGAAATGAGCAGTTCTTC. Its protein is CASSLLAGGGGNEQFF.

This clonotype has only a few counts. The rearrangement uses TRBV6-1 and TRBJ2-5; 7 bases line up with TRBD1. Germline values: CDR1 MNHNS, CDR2 SASEGT. The CDR3 contains 11 residues. The V and J ends lost 1 base and 13 bases, in that order; junction bases with no gene match: 3. In DNA, the CDR3 is TGTGCCAGCAGTGAAGTGAGACAGGGGTACTTC. This sequence encodes CASSEVRQGYF.

V and J are TRBV6-5 and TRBJ2-1; TRBD2 agrees at 9 bases. The CDR3 contains 20 residues. Trimming at V came to 2 bases and at J to 7 bases, leaving 21 bases not matched to a gene. Germline loops: CDR1 MNHEY, CDR2 SVGAGI. For the CDR3, the DNA is TGTGCCAGCAGTTACAATAAAGGTGTAGCGGGAGTGGTGAGTGGGAATGAGCAGTTCTTC. This sequence encodes CASSYNKGVAGVVSGNEQFF.

The chain joins TRBV5-1 to TRBJ2-4; 10 bases line up with TRBD1. Germline CDR1 reads SGHRS; CDR2 reads YFSETQ. The V gene end was trimmed by 3 bases and the J gene end by 8 bases; junction bases not matched to a gene: 11. The CDR3 has 16 residues. CDR3 bases: TGCGCCAGCAGCTACGAAAAAGGACAGGGGGTGGACATTCAGTACTTC. This translates into CASSYEKGQGVDIQYF.

This clonotype occurred a few times. The CDR3 nucleotides are TGCAGTGCTGAACTGGGGGGGACACTCACCGGGGAGCTGTTTTTT. Amino acid sequence: CSAELGGTLTGELFF. V is TRBV20-1 and J is TRBJ2-2; D is perhaps TRBD2 (7 bases). The V gene lost 5 bases and the J gene lost 4 bases, with 17 bases spanning the gap. Per the germline V gene, CDR1 is DFQATT and CDR2 is SNEGSKA (reference sequence). The CDR3 is 15 residues long.

This chain uses TRBV10-3 with TRBJ2-3; D may correspond to TRBD1 or TRBD2 (5 bases each). V dropped 6 bases and J dropped 2 bases, with 15 bases sitting between them. Germline assignment: CDR1 ENHRY and CDR2 SYGVKD. CDR3 length: 15 amino acids. The CDR3 here is CAIRGEPPVTDTQYF. The CDR3, as DNA: TGTGCCATCAGGGGGGAACCCCCTGTCACAGATACGCAGTATTTT.

The CDR3 loop is CASIPRGGDRYAYF. The CDR3 DNA sequence: TGTGCCAGCATCCCCCGGGGGGGGGACAGATACGCGTATTTT. The gene calls are TRBV28 and TRBJ2-3; tentatively, D is TRBD2 (8 bases). Trimming left V 7 bases short and J 14 bases short, with 25 bases between. CDR3 size: 14 residues. Germline V lookup: CDR1 MDHEN, CDR2 SYDVKM.

This clonotype has more than one count but fewer than ten. The V call is TRBV2, the J call TRBJ1-2; D ambiguous. Germline values: CDR1 SNHLY, CDR2 FYNNEI. The V gene lost 6 bases and the J gene lost 3 bases, with 23 bases spanning the gap. The CDR3 contains 17 residues. Written as DNA, the CDR3 is TGTGCCAGCAGGCCCCGTTACAGTGCCCCCACATACTATGGCTACACCTTC. Protein product: CASRPRYSAPTYYGYTF.

The gene calls are TRBV6-2 or TRBV6-3 and TRBJ2-1; 9 positions match TRBD2. The CDR3 runs to 17 residues. Looked up from germline, CDR1 is MNHEY and CDR2 is SVGEGT. Trimming at V came to 5 bases and at J to 0 bases, leaving 8 bases not matched to a gene. The CDR3 loop is CASSVSSGKASYNEQFF. DNA for the CDR3: TGTGCCAGCAGTGTCTCTAGCGGGAAGGCCTCCTACAATGAGCAGTTCTTC.

The genes are TRBV2 and TRBJ2-7; 7 bases align to TRBD1. Per germline, CDR1 SNHLY and CDR2 FYNNEI. This CDR3 comprises 12 residues. V was pared by 6 bases and J by 5 bases, with 4 bases of the junction left unmatched. The CDR3 region is CASRTTGNEQYF. The CDR3 DNA reads TGTGCCAGCAGAACGACAGGGAACGAGCAGTACTTC.

The chain couples TRBV3-1 to TRBJ1-4; TRBD1 agrees at 9 bases. Germline values: CDR1 LGHDT, CDR2 YNNKEL (reference sequence). V trimming: 2 bases; J trimming: 7 bases; junction bases outside the gene matches: 11. There are 17 residues in the CDR3. The CDR3 reads CASSQTLGGTGSEKLFF. The CDR3 DNA follows: TGTGCCAGCAGCCAAACACTGGGCGGGACAGGGAGTGAAAAACTGTTTTTT.

The chain carries TRBV6-1 and TRBJ1-5, with 9 nucleotides matching TRBD1. The CDR3 consists of 17 residues. V shed 4 bases, J shed 3 bases, and the junction held 10 bases outside the gene matches. Looked up from germline, CDR1 is MNHNS and CDR2 is SASEGT. The CDR3 protein is CASSASSGTGINQPQHF. The CDR3 region has the DNA TGTGCCAGCAGTGCATCCTCCGGGACAGGGATCAATCAGCCCCAGCATTTT.

This clonotype was picked up one time. The chain carries TRBV28 and TRBJ2-1; D is possibly TRBD2 (6 bases). CDR3 length: 15 amino acids. V was trimmed by 4 bases and J by 3 bases, leaving 13 bases between them. CDR1 and CDR2 (germline): MDHEN, SYDVKM. DNA of the CDR3: TGTGCCAGCAGTTCCGGGACTGATATCTACAATGAGCAGTTCTTC. Amino acid sequence: CASSSGTDIYNEQFF.

The chain couples TRBV20-1 to TRBJ2-3; either TRBD1 or TRBD2 may fit D (5 bases each). This CDR3 contains 13 residues. V gave up 0 bases and J gave up 8 bases, with 12 bases separating them. The germline V gene encodes CDR1 DFQATT and CDR2 SNEGSKA (reference sequence). The chain's CDR3 is CSARDEGRATQYF. The CDR3 DNA reads as TGCAGTGCTAGAGATGAGGGGCGGGCTACGCAGTATTTT.

On this clonotype: At one end, the junction sequence differs from germline, possibly due to a read error. This sequence joins TRBV5-1 and TRBJ2-1; TRBD2 aligns across 11 bases. Germline CDR1 SGHRS, CDR2 YFSETQ. The CDR3 covers 15 residues. CDR3 loop: CASRLTSGSTNEQFF. The CDR3 nucleotides read TGCGCCAGCCGCTTAACTAGCGGGAGTACAAATGAGCAGTTCTTC.

This sequence joins TRBV6-5 and TRBJ2-5; D is possibly TRBD1 or TRBD2 (5 bases each). There are 12 residues in the CDR3. The V gene lost 6 bases and the J gene lost 13 bases, with 18 bases spanning the gap. The germline V gene has CDR1 MNHEY and CDR2 SVGAGI. As DNA, the CDR3 is TGTGCCAGCAGACGTGGGACGTCACCACCGTACTTC. This encodes CASRRGTSPPYF.

The chain links TRBV6-6 to TRBJ1-1; TRBD1 agrees at 9 bases. Trimming at V came to 6 bases and at J to 7 bases, leaving 3 bases not matched to a gene. Germline V gives CDR1 MNHNY, CDR2 SVGAGI (reference sequence). The CDR3 totals 12 residues. CDR3 nucleotide sequence: TGTGCCAGCAGCCAGGGACAGGGTGAAGCTTTCTTT. This encodes CASSQGQGEAFF.

This clonotype was counted only a few times. The V call is TRBV2, the J call TRBJ2-7, with D maybe TRBD2 (6 bases). V was clipped by 0 bases and J by 2 bases, with 11 bases between them. The CDR3 runs to 15 residues. CDR1 is SNHLY and CDR2 is FYNNEI in the germline V gene. The CDR3 region has the DNA TGTGCCAGCAGTGAAGCGCGGTGGGGGGCCTACGAGCAGTACTTC. The encoded protein is CASSEARWGAYEQYF.

V is TRBV14 and J is TRBJ2-7; 9 nucleotides line up with TRBD1. V lost 2 bases, J lost 1 base, and 6 bases stayed unmatched. CDR3 length equals 16 residues. Germline V gives CDR1 SGHDN, CDR2 FVKESK. Written as DNA, the CDR3 is TGTGCCAGCAGCCAACAACGGACAGGGGTGTCCTACGAGCAGTACTTC. Its translation: CASSQQRTGVSYEQYF.

There are a few counts of this clonotype. V is TRBV20-1 and J is TRBJ2-1, with D uncertain. This CDR3 comprises 15 residues. V dropped 1 base and J dropped 4 bases, with 14 bases sitting between them. CDR1 and CDR2 (germline): DFQATT, SNEGSKA (reference sequence). CDR3 DNA sequence: TGCAGTGCTAGAGGGTCCCCTCGCGGTTACAATGAGCAGTTCTTC. Translated, it gives CSARGSPRGYNEQFF.

V usage is TRBV12-3 or TRBV12-4 and J usage is TRBJ2-1; TRBD2 aligns across 7 bases. The CDR3 sequence is 12 residues long. Trimming removed 5 bases from V and 8 bases from J; junction bases left unmatched: 3. The CDR3: CASSTAGYEQFF. The CDR3 nucleotides are TGTGCCAGCAGTACAGCGGGATATGAGCAGTTCTTC.

The chain couples TRBV24-1 to TRBJ2-7, with a tentative D call TRBD2 (5 bases). The end of the DNA fits TRBJ2-5 better, so the J call may be wrong. The CDR3 has 14 residues. CDR1 and CDR2 (germline): KGHDR, SFDVKD. Here the CDR3 reads CATSDSLAGETQYF. The CDR3 nucleotides read TGTGCCACCAGTGATTCCCTAGCAGGCGAGACCCAGTACTTC.

V is TRBV12-3 or TRBV12-4 and J is TRBJ1-2, with D tentatively TRBD1 (5 bases). The CDR3 contains 15 residues. Deletions cut 5 bases from V and 4 bases from J, with 17 bases between. CDR3 nucleotide sequence: TGTGCCAGCAGTATTCAGGGTCTTCCGAGCTATGGCTACACCTTC. Protein product: CASSIQGLPSYGYTF.